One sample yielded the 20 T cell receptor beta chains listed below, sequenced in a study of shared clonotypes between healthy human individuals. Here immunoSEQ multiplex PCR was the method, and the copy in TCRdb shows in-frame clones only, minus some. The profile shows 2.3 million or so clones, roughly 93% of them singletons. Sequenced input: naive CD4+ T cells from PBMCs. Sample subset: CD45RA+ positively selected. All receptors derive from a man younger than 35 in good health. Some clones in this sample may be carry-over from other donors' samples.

CDR3 sequence reads: CASSPGVSGSYEQYF. As DNA, the CDR3 is TGTGCCAGCTCACCAGGGGTTAGCGGGAGCTACGAGCAGTACTTC. This chain uses TRBV18 with TRBJ2-7; 9 bases fit TRBD2. The CDR3 is 15 residues long. The V gene's germline CDR1 is KGHSH and CDR2 LQKENI. Unmatched junction bases numbered 5, after V lost 2 bases and J lost 3 bases.

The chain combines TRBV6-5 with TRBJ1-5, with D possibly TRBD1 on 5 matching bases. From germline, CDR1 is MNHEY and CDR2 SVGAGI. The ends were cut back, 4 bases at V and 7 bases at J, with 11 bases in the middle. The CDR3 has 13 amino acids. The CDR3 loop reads CASSSPRGQPQHF. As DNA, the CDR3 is TGTGCCAGCAGTTCACCCCGGGGGCAGCCCCAGCATTTT.

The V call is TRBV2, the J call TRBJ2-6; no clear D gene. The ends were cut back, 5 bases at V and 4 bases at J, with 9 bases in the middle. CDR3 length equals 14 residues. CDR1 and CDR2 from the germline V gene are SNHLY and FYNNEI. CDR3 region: CASSLGRGANVLTF. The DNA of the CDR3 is TGTGCCAGCAGTCTGGGTAGGGGGGCCAACGTCCTGACTTTC. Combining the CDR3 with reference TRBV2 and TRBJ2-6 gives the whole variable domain EPEVTQTPSHQVTQMGQEVILRCVPISNHLYFYWYRQILGQKVEFLVSFYNNEISEKSEIFDDQFSVERPDGSNFTLKIRSTKLEDSAMYFCASSLGRGANVLTFGAGSRLTVL.

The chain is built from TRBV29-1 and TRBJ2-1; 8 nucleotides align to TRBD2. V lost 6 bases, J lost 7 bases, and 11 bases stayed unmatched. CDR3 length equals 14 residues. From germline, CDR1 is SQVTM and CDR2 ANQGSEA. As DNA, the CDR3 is TGCAGCGTCGTGAGCGGGAGTTGGTATAATGAGCAGTTCTTC. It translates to CSVVSGSWYNEQFF.

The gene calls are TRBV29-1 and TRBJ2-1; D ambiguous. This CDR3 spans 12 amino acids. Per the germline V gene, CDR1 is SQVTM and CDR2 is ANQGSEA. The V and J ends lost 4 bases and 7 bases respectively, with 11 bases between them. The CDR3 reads CSVGYLRNEQFF. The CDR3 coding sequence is TGCAGCGTTGGTTACTTGAGAAATGAGCAGTTCTTC.

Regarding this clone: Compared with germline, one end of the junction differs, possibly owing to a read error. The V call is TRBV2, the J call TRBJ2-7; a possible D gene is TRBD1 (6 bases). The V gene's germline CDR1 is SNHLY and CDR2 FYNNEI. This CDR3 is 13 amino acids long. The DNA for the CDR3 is TGTGCCAGCAGCTGGACAGCCTCCGACGAGCAGTACTTC. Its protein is CASSWTASDEQYF. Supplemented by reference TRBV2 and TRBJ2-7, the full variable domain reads EPEVTQTPSHQVTQMGQEVILRCVPISNHLYFYWYRQILGQKVEFLVSFYNNEISEKSEIFDDQFSVERPDGSNFTLKIRSTKLEDSAMYFCASSWTASDEQYFGPGTRLTVT.

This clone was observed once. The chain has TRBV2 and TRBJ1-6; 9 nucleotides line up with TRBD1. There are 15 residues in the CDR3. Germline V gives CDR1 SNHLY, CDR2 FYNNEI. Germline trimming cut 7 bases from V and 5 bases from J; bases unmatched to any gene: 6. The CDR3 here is CASTTGQGHNSPLHF. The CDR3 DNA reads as TGTGCCAGCACAACGGGACAGGGTCATAATTCACCCCTCCACTTT.

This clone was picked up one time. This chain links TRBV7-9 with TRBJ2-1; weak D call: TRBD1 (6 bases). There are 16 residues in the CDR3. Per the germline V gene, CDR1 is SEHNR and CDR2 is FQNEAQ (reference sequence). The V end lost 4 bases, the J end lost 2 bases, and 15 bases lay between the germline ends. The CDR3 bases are TGTGCCAGCAGCTACCAACAGGGAAGGGCCTACAATGAGCAGTTCTTC. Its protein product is CASSYQQGRAYNEQFF. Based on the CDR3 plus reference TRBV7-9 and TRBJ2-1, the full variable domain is DTGVSQNPRHKITKRGQNVTFRCDPISEHNRLYWYRQTLGQGPEFLTYFQNEAQLEKSRLLSDRFSAERPKGSFSTLEIQRTEQGDSAMYLCASSYQQGRAYNEQFFGPGTRLTVL.

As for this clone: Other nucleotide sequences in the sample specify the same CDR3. The CDR3 bases are TGTGCCAGCAGCTTAGCGATGAACACTGAAGCTTTCTTT. It is translated as CASSLAMNTEAFF. The V call is TRBV7-2, the J call TRBJ1-1; no definite D call. Germline values: CDR1 SGHTA, CDR2 FQGNSA. Trimming took off 0 bases at V and 0 bases at J, with 2 bases between the two ends. The CDR3 spans 13 residues.

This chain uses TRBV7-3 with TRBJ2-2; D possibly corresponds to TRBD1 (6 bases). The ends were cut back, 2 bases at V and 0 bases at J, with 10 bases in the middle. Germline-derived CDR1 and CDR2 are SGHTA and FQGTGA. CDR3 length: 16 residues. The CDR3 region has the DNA TGTGCCAGCAGCTTATTGAACAGGGCGAACACCGGGGAGCTGTTTTTT. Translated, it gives CASSLLNRANTGELFF.

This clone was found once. The CDR3, as DNA: TGTGCCAGCCTCGTAAGGACAGGGGGATCCGGGGAGCTGTTTTTT. It is translated as CASLVRTGGSGELFF. V gene TRBV28 combines with J gene TRBJ2-2, with TRBD1 matching over 10 bases. The germline CDR1 and CDR2 sequences are MDHEN and SYDVKM. CDR3 length: 15 amino acids. Germline trimming cut 8 bases from V and 6 bases from J; bases unmatched to any gene: 9.

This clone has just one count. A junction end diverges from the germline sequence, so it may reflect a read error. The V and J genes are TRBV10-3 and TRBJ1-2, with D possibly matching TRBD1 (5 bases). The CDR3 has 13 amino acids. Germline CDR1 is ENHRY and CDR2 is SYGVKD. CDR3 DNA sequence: TGTGCCCTCAGGACAACTCTTAACTATGGCTACACCTTC. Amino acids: CALRTTLNYGYTF.

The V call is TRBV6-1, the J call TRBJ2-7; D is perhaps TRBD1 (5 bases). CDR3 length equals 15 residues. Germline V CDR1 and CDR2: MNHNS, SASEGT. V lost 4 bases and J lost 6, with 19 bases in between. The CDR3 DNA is TGTGCCAGCAGTGCGATCCTAGGGGAAAGTCTCGAGCAGTACTTC. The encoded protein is CASSAILGESLEQYF.

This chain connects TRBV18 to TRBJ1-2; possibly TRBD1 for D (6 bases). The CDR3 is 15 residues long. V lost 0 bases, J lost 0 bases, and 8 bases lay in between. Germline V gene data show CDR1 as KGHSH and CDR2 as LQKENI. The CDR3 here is CASSPPGQANYGYTF. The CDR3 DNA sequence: TGTGCCAGCTCACCACCGGGACAAGCTAACTATGGCTACACCTTC.

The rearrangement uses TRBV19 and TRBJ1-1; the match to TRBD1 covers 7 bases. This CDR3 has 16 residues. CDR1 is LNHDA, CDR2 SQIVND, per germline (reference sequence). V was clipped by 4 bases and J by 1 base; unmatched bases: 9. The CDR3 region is CASSTHRGPGNTEAFF. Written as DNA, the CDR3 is TGTGCCAGTAGTACACACAGGGGTCCTGGGAACACTGAAGCTTTCTTT.

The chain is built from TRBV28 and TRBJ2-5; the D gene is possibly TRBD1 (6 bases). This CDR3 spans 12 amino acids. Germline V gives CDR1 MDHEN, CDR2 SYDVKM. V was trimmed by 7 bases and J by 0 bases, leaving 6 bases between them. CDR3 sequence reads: CASKGDQETQYF. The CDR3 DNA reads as TGTGCCAGCAAGGGGGACCAAGAGACCCAGTACTTC.

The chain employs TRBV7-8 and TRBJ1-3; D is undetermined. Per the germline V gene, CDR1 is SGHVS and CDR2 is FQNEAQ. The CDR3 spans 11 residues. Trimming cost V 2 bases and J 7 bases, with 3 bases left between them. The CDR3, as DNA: TGTGCCAGCAGCTTACGGAACACCATATATTTT. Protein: CASSLRNTIYF.

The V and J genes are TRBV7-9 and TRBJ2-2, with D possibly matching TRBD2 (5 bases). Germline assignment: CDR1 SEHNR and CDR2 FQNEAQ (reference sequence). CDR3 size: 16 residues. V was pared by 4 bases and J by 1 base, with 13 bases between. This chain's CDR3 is CASSSGSGENTGELFF. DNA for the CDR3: TGTGCCAGCAGCTCGGGGTCGGGTGAGAACACCGGGGAGCTGTTTTTT.

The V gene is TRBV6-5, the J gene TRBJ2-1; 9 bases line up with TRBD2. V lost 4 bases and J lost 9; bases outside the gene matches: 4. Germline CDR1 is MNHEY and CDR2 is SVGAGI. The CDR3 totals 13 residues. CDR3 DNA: TGTGCCAGCAGTTCCGTGACTAGCGGTGAGCAGTTCTTC. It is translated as CASSSVTSGEQFF.

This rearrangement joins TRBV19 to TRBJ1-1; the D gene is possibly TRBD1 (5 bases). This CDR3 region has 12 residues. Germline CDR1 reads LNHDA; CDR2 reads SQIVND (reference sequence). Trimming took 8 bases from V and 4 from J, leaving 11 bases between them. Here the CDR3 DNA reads TGTGCCAGTGCGGAGGGGTTCACTGAAGCTTTCTTT. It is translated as CASAEGFTEAFF.